The clone carrying this T cell receptor (beta chain) was detected only a few times. Antigen unknown. A much larger clone sits a single nucleotide away, making a read error possible. These data originate in a study of T cells in Graves' hyperthyroidism and ophthalmopathy. Whole-study results and caveats: Clonotypes that were expanded in thyroid above 0.001 mostly appeared in blood too.

Germline CDR1 and CDR2: SGHTA and FQGNSA. This CDR3 comprises 14 residues. Trimming shortened V by 0 bases and J by 7 bases, and 12 bases separated the two germline ends. The source material, RNA transcripts, was used to amplify TCR beta CDR3 regions. Carried out on the TCR CDR3, a first-round RT-PCR used the HTBI primer set. TCRdb called the multiplex PCR reads again in MiXCR, with one record for every CDR3 protein. The repertoire has more than 500,000 distinct CDR3 sequences, 46% of them found once; the top ten carry roughly 20%. This receptor was taken from an adult woman with Graves' disease, either hyperthyroidism or ophthalmopathy (not recorded which). The sample comprised peripheral blood or thyroid tissue (not recorded which). The chain joins TRBV7-2 to TRBJ2-5; D not resolved. The CDR3 region has the DNA TGTGCCAGCAGCTTAGCTTGGCTAGAAGGGACCCAGTACTTC. Translation gives CASSLAWLEGTQYF.